Here is one T cell receptor (beta chain) with its context. The entry originates in a study of blood T cell repertoires in COVID-19. V lost 6 bases to trimming and J lost 4 bases, with 10 bases between them. From germline, CDR1 is SGHAT and CDR2 FQDESV (reference sequence). The CDR3 is 13 residues long. In the source study's methods: Quantification of nucleated cells was approximated via reference gene primer amplification. Profiling relied on immunoSEQ multiplex PCR, and the TCRdb table lists in-frame clones only, not all of them. Clone size and V and J calls were adopted from that table, with D and trimming inferred from the DNA. The repertoire holds 40,000 to 45,000 clones, with about nine tenths as singletons.

The TCR comes from a man aged 45-65 years with active COVID-19. The material sequenced was peripheral blood. The chain couples TRBV11-1 to TRBJ2-1, with D possibly TRBD2 on 5 matching bases. The CDR3 reads CASSRGLYNEQFF. CDR3 nucleotides: TGTGCCAGCAGTCGCGGACTTTACAATGAGCAGTTCTTC.